The present TCR beta chain was sequenced within a study of shared clonotypes between healthy human individuals. Here immunoSEQ multiplex PCR was the method, and the copy in TCRdb shows in-frame clones only, minus some. The table has just under 95,000 clones, 60% to 70% seen once. The CDR3 consists of 16 residues. Germline V gene data show CDR1 as LGHNA and CDR2 as YSLEER. V gave up 4 bases and J gave up 0 bases, with 13 bases separating them. This chain links TRBV4-3 with TRBJ1-3; D unclear. The sample taken for sequencing was memory CD8+ T cells sorted from blood. Specified subset: CD45RO+ cells pooled with CCR7-negative TemRA cells. The sequence was obtained from a man aged 25-45 years in good health. The CDR3 DNA is TGCGCCAGCAGCCTTCAACATCCCCCCTCTGGAAACACCATATATTTT. It yields the protein CASSLQHPPSGNTIYF.